This T cell receptor beta chain came from a study of cytomegalovirus exposure and HLA in healthy donors. Study findings and constraints: The finding came from a later analysis; first-cohort TCR clusters tended to co-occur in the 110 or so validation repertoires. According to reports, the classifier identified cytomegalovirus status with high specificity and sensitivity.

This CDR3 is 15 amino acids long. V lost 0 bases and J lost 0, with 9 bases in between. Germline V CDR1 and CDR2: SGHRS, YFSETQ. Donors were drawn from the approximately 120-subject validation cohort, separate from the approximately 640-subject first cohort. TCRdb's copy holds only in-frame clones and misses some; the assay was immunoSEQ multiplex PCR. The repertoire holds over 250,000 clones, with 80% to 90% as singletons. There are a few counts of this clone. Its matching antigen is unknown. The receptor was isolated from a woman aged 18-30 years in good health and CMV-seronegative. The sequenced material came from PBMCs. The rearrangement joins TRBV5-1 to TRBJ1-2, with D uncertain. The CDR3 DNA sequence: TGCGCCAGCAGCTTGGCCCTGGCAGCTAACTATGGCTACACCTTC. Encoded protein: CASSLALAANYGYTF.